The clone carrying this T cell receptor (beta chain) showed up just a few times. This entry is derived from a study of blood T cell repertoires in COVID-19. Overall study context: Spain, Italy and the United States supplied samples that represented acute and convalescent COVID-19.

Per the original data handling: Reference gene primer amplification yielded estimated nucleated cell counts. Assay: immunoSEQ multiplex PCR; the TCRdb copy retains only in-frame clones and omits some. V and J calls and clone size are those listed in that table; D and trimming were worked out from the DNA. Here the sample spans some 50,000 clones, around four fifths being singletons. This CDR3 is built from 13 residues. With 9 bases clipped from V and 1 base from J, the junction kept 5 bases outside the gene matches. Germline CDR1 and CDR2: SGHTA and FQGTGA. The sequenced sample consisted of peripheral blood. The V gene is TRBV7-3, the J gene TRBJ2-7; TRBD2 agrees at 8 bases. The sequence was collected from a man in his fifties or sixties with acute or convalescent COVID-19. The CDR3 loop reads CASSRGGSYEQYF. CDR3 DNA: TGTGCCAGTTCCCGCGGGGGGTCCTACGAGCAGTACTTC.